The present T cell receptor beta chain was sequenced within a study of blood T cells in healthy people across ages. Note on this clonotype: The antigen is undetermined.

Study-level findings and limits: Among T cells, TCR beta diversity per million cells dropped roughly linearly as age rose. Using unsorted PBMCs precluded a conclusive naive versus antigen-experienced comparison.

CDR3 length: 16 residues. The germline gives CDR1 DFQATT, CDR2 SNEGSKA (reference sequence). Trimming left V 0 bases short and J 3 bases short, with 17 bases between. A sample-barcoded 5' primer and a J-beta primer mix were used in a second PCR of roughly 6 to 11 cycles. Samples each returned at least 3 million CDR3-containing paired-end reads. MiXCR, applied by TCRdb to the 5' RACE reads, yields one record per CDR3 protein. Counted here are almost 800,000 distinct CDR3 sequences, about 62% occurring once; the ten biggest clones make up roughly 22%. The chain joins TRBV20-1 to TRBJ1-2, with a tentative D call TRBD1 (5 bases). This sequence originates from a man younger than 45 in good health. The sequenced sample consisted of blood. CDR3 bases: TGCAGTGCTAGAGAGGGTACCGGGGCTGGGGACTATGGCTACACCTTC. Translated: CSAREGTGAGDYGYTF.